This T cell receptor beta chain was retrieved from a study of control samples from healthy donors and cancer patients. Germline CDR1 and CDR2: SGHTA and FQGNSA. The CDR3 loop spans 14 amino acids. Trimming removed 1 base at V and 8 bases at J, with 14 bases between. The data were produced by immunoSEQ multiplex PCR, yet TCRdb's version contains in-frame clones alone and is incomplete. The table lists around 68,000 clones, about 83% of them singletons. The chain couples TRBV7-2 to TRBJ1-2, with D possibly being TRBD1 (5 bases). This receptor was obtained from a man in his sixties in good health. The sample taken for sequencing was blood. CDR3 nucleotides: TGTGCCAGCAGCTTAGACGGTTCGGGGCGAGGCTACACCTTC. This gives the protein CASSLDGSGRGYTF.